A single sample gave rise to the 15 T cell receptor beta chains below, sequenced in a study of OX40 agonist ivuxolimab in advanced cancers. TCRdb's copy holds only in-frame clones and misses some; the assay was immunoSEQ multiplex PCR. This sample has roughly 8,200 clones; 75% to 85% occur once, and the top ten carry around 17%. The sample consisted of CD4+ or CD8+ T cells sorted from blood, taken in a trial of the OX40 agonist ivuxolimab. The receptor source for this set is an adult with an advanced solid tumor such as melanoma, head and neck, liver or kidney cancer.

Within the sample, this clone is medium-sized. The chain recombines TRBV29-1 with TRBJ1-3, with D possibly being TRBD1 (6 bases). This CDR3 has 12 residues. Germline CDR1 reads SQVTM; CDR2 reads ANQGSEA. Trimming pared 6 bases from V and 6 bases from J, leaving 12 bases between. CDR3 nucleotide sequence: TGCAGCGTCGTCACAGGGTTAAACACCATATATTTT. This sequence encodes CSVVTGLNTIYF.

CDR3 in amino acids: CSVATGAFAYTGELFF. CDR3 bases: TGCAGCGTCGCGACAGGGGCCTTCGCCTACACCGGGGAGCTGTTTTTT. This chain connects TRBV29-1 to TRBJ2-2, with TRBD1 matching over 8 bases. J lost 3 bases, V lost 6 bases, and 12 bases had no gene match. Germline V gene data show CDR1 as SQVTM and CDR2 as ANQGSEA. The CDR3 consists of 16 residues.

This clone was seen just once. The chain joins TRBV4-2 to TRBJ1-2; possible D gene TRBD1, 6 bases. The germline V gene has CDR1 LGHNA and CDR2 YNFKEQ. There are 16 residues in the CDR3. Between the trimmed V and J ends, which lost 4 bases and 5 bases, there was a span of 20 bases. CDR3 sequence: CASSPVEDPRGYGYTF. In nucleotides, the CDR3 is TGTGCCAGCAGCCCCGTAGAGGATCCGAGGGGGTATGGCTACACCTTC.

A few counts support this clone. The CDR3 DNA follows: TGTGCCAGCAGGCCTGAGATGACTAGCGGGGGGCCGACAGATACGCAGTATTTT. Residues: CASRPEMTSGGPTDTQYF. The chain couples TRBV2 to TRBJ2-3; 13 positions match TRBD2. CDR1 and CDR2 (germline): SNHLY, FYNNEI. The V gene end was trimmed by 6 bases and the J gene end by 3 bases; junction bases not matched to a gene: 12. CDR3 length: 18 amino acids.

In DNA form, the CDR3 reads TGTGCCAGCAGCGTAGGTAGGGGGAGCGGGGGATTCCAAGAGACCCAGTACTTC. Its translation: CASSVGRGSGGFQETQYF. The chain links TRBV9 to TRBJ2-5; 8 nucleotides line up with TRBD2. Germline V CDR1 and CDR2: SGDLS, YYNGEE. The CDR3 contains 18 residues. V lost 0 bases, J lost 1 base, and 11 bases stayed unmatched.

The chain is built from TRBV7-9 and TRBJ1-1; TRBD1 might be the D (6 bases). The CDR3 has 12 amino acids. Trimming took 7 bases from V and 5 from J, leaving 11 bases between them. CDR1 SEHNR and CDR2 FQNEAQ come from the germline V gene (reference sequence). CDR3: CASNLGGTEAFF. CDR3 coding DNA: TGTGCCAGCAACCTAGGGGGGACTGAAGCTTTCTTT. Drawing the rest from reference TRBV7-9 and TRBJ1-1, the complete variable domain is DTGVSQNPRHKITKRGQNVTFRCDPISEHNRLYWYRQTLGQGPEFLTYFQNEAQLEKSRLLSDRFSAERPKGSFSTLEIQRTEQGDSAMYLCASNLGGTEAFFGQGTRLTVV.

The genes are TRBV9 and TRBJ1-2; the match to TRBD1 covers 9 bases. Looked up from germline, CDR1 is SGDLS and CDR2 is YYNGEE. Trimming at V came to 7 bases and at J to 0 bases, leaving 10 bases not matched to a gene. The CDR3 contains 16 residues. The CDR3 here is CASAWGTGISNYGYTF. CDR3 nucleotide sequence: TGTGCCAGCGCCTGGGGGACAGGGATCTCTAACTATGGCTACACCTTC.

This chain links TRBV7-9 with TRBJ2-5; D uncertain. The V gene lost 5 bases and the J gene lost 2 bases, with 9 bases spanning the gap. Germline CDR1 is SEHNR and CDR2 is FQNEAQ (reference sequence). The CDR3 sequence is 13 residues long. This CDR3 is CASSKVSQETQYF. The CDR3, as DNA: TGTGCCAGCAGCAAGGTCTCACAAGAGACCCAGTACTTC.

The CDR3 DNA is TGCGCCAGCAGCGCAGACAGGGTAGCCTACAATGAGCAGTTCTTC. It specifies CASSADRVAYNEQFF. This chain links TRBV4-3 with TRBJ2-1; 7 positions agree with TRBD1. Looked up from germline, CDR1 is LGHNA and CDR2 is YSLEER. This CDR3 has 15 amino acids. V dropped 5 bases and J dropped 2; count of bases not matched to a gene: 6.

This chain links TRBV10-3 with TRBJ2-7; a possible D gene is TRBD1 (6 bases). The ends were cut back, 6 bases at V and 0 bases at J, with 18 bases in the middle. The CDR3 totals 16 residues. Germline V CDR1 and CDR2: ENHRY, SYGVKD. CDR3 in DNA: TGTGCCATCAGCGCTCCCCCTGACAGGAGCTCCTACGAGCAGTACTTC. Translated, it gives CAISAPPDRSSYEQYF.

The chain couples TRBV5-6 to TRBJ2-1; 8 positions match TRBD1. Germline V CDR1 and CDR2: SGHDT, YYEEEE. The CDR3 runs to 16 residues. V gave up 1 base and J gave up 4 bases; unmatched junction bases: 7. The CDR3 spells CASSLMVRGRYNEQFF. The CDR3 DNA follows: TGTGCCAGCAGCTTGATGGTCAGGGGGCGATACAATGAGCAGTTCTTC.

The chain carries TRBV6-5 and TRBJ1-5, with D perhaps TRBD1 (6 bases). Looked up from germline, CDR1 is MNHEY and CDR2 is SVGAGI. Trimming cost V 6 bases and J 4 bases, with 10 bases left between them. The CDR3 extends over 13 amino acids. CDR3 sequence (DNA): TGTGCCAGCAGGGGGGCAACGAATCAGCCCCAGCATTTT. As protein: CASRGATNQPQHF.

This clone is termed medium-sized. CDR3 in amino acids: CASSLPLGGGNNEQFF. The CDR3 DNA reads TGTGCCAGCAGTTTACCCCTAGGGGGGGGAAACAATGAGCAGTTCTTC. The gene calls are TRBV27 and TRBJ2-1; a possible D gene is TRBD2 (7 bases). Germline V CDR1 and CDR2: MNHEY, SMNVEV (reference sequence). V was pared by 2 bases and J by 5 bases, with 16 bases between. The CDR3 length is 16 residues.

The chain links TRBV27 to TRBJ1-4, with no clear D. V was pared by 3 bases and J by 7 bases, with 12 bases between. Looked up from germline, CDR1 is MNHEY and CDR2 is SMNVEV (reference sequence). CDR3 length: 14 amino acids. The CDR3 spells CASSFEGYREKLFF. The CDR3 nucleotides read TGTGCCAGCAGTTTTGAAGGGTATCGTGAAAAACTGTTTTTT.

The chain links TRBV5-1 to TRBJ2-1; the match to TRBD1 covers 7 bases. Trimming removed 0 bases from V and 8 bases from J; junction bases left unmatched: 5. The germline CDR1 and CDR2 sequences are SGHRS and YFSETQ. CDR3 size: 14 residues. For the CDR3, the DNA is TGCGCCAGCAGCTTGGGACAGGGTAGCGATGAGCAGTTCTTC. This translates into CASSLGQGSDEQFF.